This paragraph covers one T cell receptor beta chain sequence. Its matching antigen is unknown. These data originate in a study of T cells in Graves' hyperthyroidism and ophthalmopathy. Overall study context: At the time of initial diagnosis and before any treatment, peripheral blood was collected.

CDR1 is LNHNV and CDR2 is YYDKDF in the germline V gene (reference sequence). Trimming took 3 bases from V and 1 from J; bases not matched to a gene: 14. The CDR3 is 19 residues long. Graves' hyperthyroidism was deemed stable absent ophthalmopathy progression within 18 months. Based on clinical symptoms, serum thyroxine and TRAb, thyroid ultrasound and orbital computed tomography, diagnoses were reached. The study, taken as a whole, reports: Within blood appeared most thyroid clonotypes that had expanded above 0.001.

The investigators amplified TCR beta CDR3 regions from RNA transcripts. In the first-round RT-PCR of the TCR CDR3, the HTBI primer set was used. TCRdb itself ran the multiplex PCR reads through MiXCR, one entry per CDR3 protein. The data hold some 740,000 distinct CDR3 sequences, with about 14% observed a single time. This sequence joins TRBV15 and TRBJ2-7; TRBD2 matches at 11 bases. The material sequenced was blood. This TCR was recovered from a woman in her late teens or twenties with Graves' hyperthyroidism. The CDR3 DNA reads TGTGCCACCAGCAGTTCGACTAGCGGGACTAGATTGGCATCCTACGAGCAGTACTTC. It yields the protein CATSSSTSGTRLASYEQYF.